Following are 18 T cell receptor beta chains from one sample sequenced in a study of identical twins. TCRdb re-analysed the 5' RACE reads in MiXCR, keeping a single row per CDR3 protein. The profile shows fewer than 250,000 distinct CDR3 sequences, approximately 6.8% of them singletons. These data were likewise used in another study, on yellow fever vaccine responses in identical twins.

Material for sequencing was CD8+ T cells sorted from blood. These receptors all come from a woman between 18 and 29 years old in good health.

At least ten counts were recorded for this clonotype. The chain carries TRBV29-1 and TRBJ2-1, with 8 positions matching TRBD2. Looked up from germline, CDR1 is SQVTM and CDR2 is ANQGSEA. Trimming cost V 4 bases and J 8 bases; bases outside gene matches: 16. The CDR3 covers 16 residues. The CDR3 reads CSVVPSGSKGWYEQFF. CDR3 DNA sequence: TGCAGCGTTGTCCCCAGCGGGAGTAAGGGATGGTATGAGCAGTTCTTC.

V is TRBV11-2 and J is TRBJ2-7; no definite D call. The CDR3 is 11 residues long. V was clipped by 1 base and J by 2 bases, with 0 bases between them. Looked up from germline, CDR1 is SGHAT and CDR2 is FQNNGV. The CDR3 is CASSLAYEQYV. CDR3 bases: TGTGCCAGCAGCTTAGCCTACGAGCAGTACGTC.

This clonotype was seen repeatedly, ten times or more. The V gene is TRBV5-5, the J gene TRBJ2-3, with 8 positions matching TRBD2. The CDR3 runs 16 residues. The ends lost 4 bases at V and 3 bases at J; junction bases unmatched: 10. Per the germline V gene, CDR1 is SGHKS and CDR2 is YYEKEE (reference sequence). The CDR3 here is CASSLAGGAGTDTQYF. The CDR3 coding sequence is TGTGCCAGCAGCCTTGCCGGGGGGGCAGGAACAGATACGCAGTATTTT.

V is TRBV27 and J is TRBJ2-3; 14 bases match TRBD2. The CDR3 is made up of 18 amino acids. Germline V CDR1 and CDR2: MNHEY, SMNVEV (reference sequence). J lost 3 bases, V lost 6 bases, and 11 bases had no gene match. This chain's CDR3 is CASRKPGLAGAKTDTQYF. CDR3 bases: TGTGCCAGCAGGAAACCGGGACTAGCGGGAGCGAAGACAGATACGCAGTATTTT.

This clonotype was detected only a few times. The chain employs TRBV11-2 and TRBJ2-5; D not certain. The CDR3 consists of 14 residues. Trimming stripped 5 bases from V and 5 bases from J, with 15 bases between. Germline V CDR1 and CDR2: SGHAT, FQNNGV. The CDR3: CASSIMRSLETQYF. In nucleotides, the CDR3 is TGTGCCAGCAGCATCATGAGGAGTCTGGAGACCCAGTACTTC.

This clonotype was observed a handful of times. The chain couples TRBV5-1 to TRBJ2-5; D unresolved. This CDR3 spans 12 amino acids. V was pared by 0 bases and J by 5 bases, with 5 bases between. Germline V gives CDR1 SGHRS, CDR2 YFSETQ. The CDR3 protein is CASSLAYETQYF. CDR3 nucleotides: TGCGCCAGCAGCTTGGCCTATGAGACCCAGTACTTC.

There are many counts of this clonotype. The chain has TRBV29-1 and TRBJ2-1; 16 nucleotides match TRBD2. This CDR3 has 18 amino acids. The germline V gene encodes CDR1 SQVTM and CDR2 ANQGSEA. V lost 3 bases, J lost 4 bases, and 9 bases stayed unmatched. Here the CDR3 reads CSVEGTSGREQSYNEQFF. For the CDR3, the DNA is TGCAGCGTTGAGGGGACTAGCGGGAGGGAACAGTCATACAATGAGCAGTTCTTC.

The chain employs TRBV19 and TRBJ2-2; 9 bases agree with TRBD1. J was trimmed by 7 bases and V by 5 bases; bases with no gene match: 2. CDR3 length equals 13 residues. Germline CDR1 and CDR2: LNHDA and SQIVND (reference sequence). The CDR3 bases are TGTGCCAGTAGTTGGACAGGGGTCGGGGAGCTGTTTTTT. Its translation: CASSWTGVGELFF. The full variable domain, completed using reference TRBV19 and TRBJ2-2, is DGGITQSPKYLFRKEGQNVTLSCEQNLNHDAMYWYRQDPGQGLRLIYYSQIVNDFQKGDIAEGYSVSREKKESFPLTVTSAQKNPTAFYLCASSWTGVGELFFGEGSRLTVL.

This clonotype showed up many times. The V and J genes are TRBV6-1 and TRBJ2-5, with D perhaps TRBD1 or TRBD2 (5 bases each). The CDR3 runs to 14 residues. The ends were cut back, 7 bases at V and 5 bases at J, with 17 bases in the middle. The germline V gene encodes CDR1 MNHNS and CDR2 SASEGT. CDR3: CASMPVGARETQYF. The CDR3 DNA reads TGTGCCAGCATGCCCGTCGGGGCGAGGGAGACCCAGTACTTC.

This clonotype occurred many times. The rearrangement joins TRBV29-1 to TRBJ2-3; unclear D gene. The CDR3 runs 10 residues. Germline V gene data show CDR1 as SQVTM and CDR2 as ANQGSEA. V lost 4 bases and J 4 bases, leaving 3 bases between the germline ends. In DNA form, the CDR3 reads TGCAGCGTTGGGCCAGATACGCAGTATTTT. It encodes CSVGPDTQYF.

This clonotype was recorded at least ten times. The chain joins TRBV4-1 to TRBJ2-1; TRBD2 agrees at 12 bases. Trimming cost V 0 bases and J 5 bases; bases outside gene matches: 5. The CDR3 consists of 17 residues. From germline, CDR1 is MGHRA and CDR2 YSYEKL. CDR3 coding DNA: TGCGCCAGCAGCCAAGAACACCGACTAGCGGGAGACAATGAGCAGTTCTTC. Protein product: CASSQEHRLAGDNEQFF.

This clonotype occurred a few times. V usage is TRBV6-1 and J usage is TRBJ2-2, with a possible D match to TRBD2 (6 bases). The CDR3 consists of 15 residues. V was cut by 8 bases and J by 7 bases, with 20 bases left in between. The germline CDR1 and CDR2 sequences are MNHNS and SASEGT. This CDR3 reads CASESGRRQSGELFF. The DNA of the CDR3 is TGTGCCAGCGAATCCGGGAGAAGGCAAAGCGGGGAGCTGTTTTTT.

This clonotype was observed a few times. V usage is TRBV7-9 and J usage is TRBJ2-3, with TRBD2 identical over 7 bases. The length of the CDR3 is 17 residues. Germline V gives CDR1 SEHNR, CDR2 FQNEAQ (reference sequence). Unmatched junction bases numbered 13, after V lost 5 bases and J lost 2 bases. The CDR3 DNA reads as TGTGCCAGCAGCCAAGGTGTGGCGGGGGAGCACACAGATACGCAGTATTTT. Its translation is CASSQGVAGEHTDTQYF.

The J gene is TRBJ2-7, the V gene TRBV7-9; the D is unclear. This CDR3 comprises 11 residues. V lost 7 bases, J lost 4 bases, and 8 bases lay in between. The germline gives CDR1 SEHNR, CDR2 FQNEAQ (reference sequence). CDR3: CASTAAYEQYF. Written as DNA, the CDR3 is TGTGCCAGCACCGCAGCGTACGAGCAGTACTTC.

CDR3 sequence (DNA): TGTGCCAGCAGCGTAGGGACAGGGGACTACGAGCAGTACTTC. Translated: CASSVGTGDYEQYF. The rearrangement uses TRBV9 and TRBJ2-7; the match to TRBD1 covers 9 bases. The V and J ends lost 0 bases and 3 bases, in that order; junction bases with no gene match: 1. The CDR3 is 14 residues long. Germline V CDR1 and CDR2: SGDLS, YYNGEE.

This clonotype has a count of ten or more. J is TRBJ2-1 and V is TRBV28; 8 nucleotides align to TRBD2. Germline-derived CDR1 and CDR2 are MDHEN and SYDVKM. The CDR3 is 16 amino acids. The V gene end was trimmed by 7 bases and the J gene end by 1 base; junction bases not matched to a gene: 9. The CDR3 spells CASTLSGGASYNEQFF. The CDR3 DNA is TGTGCCAGCACCCTCTCCGGGGGGGCATCCTACAATGAGCAGTTCTTC.

Many counts were recorded for this clonotype. The chain carries TRBV4-1 and TRBJ2-3; no reliable D call. V was pared by 1 base and J by 0 bases, with 11 bases between. This CDR3 has 16 residues. Germline V gives CDR1 MGHRA, CDR2 YSYEKL. This chain's CDR3 is CASSQVVRRSTDTQYF. The CDR3 nucleotides are TGCGCCAGCAGCCAAGTCGTAAGGCGGAGCACAGATACGCAGTATTTT.

This clonotype was observed at least ten times. The V gene is TRBV5-1, the J gene TRBJ2-1; possibly TRBD2 for D (6 bases). This CDR3 comprises 16 residues. CDR1 is SGHRS, CDR2 YFSETQ, per germline. Between the trimmed V and J ends, which lost 7 bases and 0 bases, there was a span of 17 bases. The CDR3 region has the DNA TGCGCCAGCGCTAAAGTTAGCGGAAGCTCCTACAATGAGCAGTTCTTC. It yields the protein CASAKVSGSSYNEQFF.